This section outlines one T cell receptor beta chain sequence together with its context. This table comes from immunoSEQ multiplex PCR, and its TCRdb copy is limited to in-frame clones, with some not included. The table records 550,000 to 700,000 clones, around 73% of them present only once. These data originate in a study of shared clonotypes between healthy human individuals. In germline, CDR1 is SGHTA, CDR2 FQGTGA. V lost 2 bases and J 4 bases, leaving 14 bases between the germline ends. The CDR3 is 15 amino acids. This chain uses TRBV7-3 with TRBJ1-1, with TRBD1 as a possible D gene (5 bases). The sample taken for sequencing was memory CD4+ T cells sorted from blood. This sample's subset: CD45RA-negative fraction. The receptor was isolated from a woman aged 25 to 45 in good health. CDR3 sequence (DNA): TGTGCCAGCAGCTTAGCAGGGAAGGGTGTCACTGAAGCTTTCTTT. It encodes CASSLAGKGVTEAFF.